The 6 T cell receptor beta chains below all came from one sample that was sequenced in a study of T cell responses to AZD1222 COVID-19 vaccine. Produced via immunoSEQ multiplex PCR; TCRdb's table is partial and in-frame only. The table includes some 150,000 clones, approximately 88% detected once. The sample here was peripheral blood, taken on day 0 of AZD1222 vaccination. The receptors shown here come from an adult in good health.

The genes are TRBV6-5 and TRBJ1-5; D remains ambiguous. Trimming took off 8 bases at V and 0 bases at J, with 14 bases between the two ends. Germline loops: CDR1 MNHEY, CDR2 SVGAGI. The CDR3 contains 15 residues. CDR3 sequence reads: CASDPVFNSNQPQHF. The CDR3 coding sequence is TGTGCCAGCGATCCAGTGTTTAATAGCAATCAGCCCCAGCATTTT.

This clone was counted only a few times. This chain uses TRBV5-8 with TRBJ1-1; 9 nucleotides line up with TRBD1. The germline CDR1 and CDR2 sequences are SGHTS and YDEGEE. This CDR3 has 14 amino acids. Trimming at V came to 6 bases and at J to 3 bases, leaving 6 bases not matched to a gene. The CDR3 reads CASNTGTGYTEAFF. The CDR3 DNA sequence: TGTGCCAGCAACACCGGGACAGGGTACACTGAAGCTTTCTTT.

The J gene is TRBJ2-1, the V gene TRBV28; 7 nucleotides align to TRBD1. After removal of 6 bases from V and 3 bases from J, the junction contained 8 bases not matched to a gene. This CDR3 region has 15 residues. Germline V gives CDR1 MDHEN, CDR2 SYDVKM. CDR3 protein: CASRSPGQSYNEQFF. CDR3 DNA sequence: TGTGCCAGCAGGTCCCCGGGACAGAGCTACAATGAGCAGTTCTTC.

The chain joins TRBV7-9 to TRBJ1-2, with TRBD1 matching 8 bases. This CDR3 spans 15 amino acids. J lost 6 bases, V lost 3 bases, and 9 bases had no gene match. Germline CDR1 reads SEHNR; CDR2 reads FQNEAQ (reference sequence). CDR3 region: CASSFQGAERNGYTF. The CDR3 DNA follows: TGTGCCAGCAGCTTCCAGGGGGCGGAGAGAAATGGCTACACCTTC.

In its sample, this clone was seen once. As DNA, the CDR3 is TGTGCCAGCAGCTTGGAACAGGGGGCGCACAGCGCGCAGTACTTC. Its protein is CASSLEQGAHSAQYF. This chain joins TRBV11-3 and TRBJ2-7; 9 nucleotides line up with TRBD1. CDR1 and CDR2 (germline): SGHNT, YENEEA. This CDR3 region has 15 residues. Trimming removed 3 bases from V and 9 bases from J; junction bases left unmatched: 12.

V usage is TRBV19 and J usage is TRBJ2-7; D unresolved. CDR1 LNHDA and CDR2 SQIVND come from the germline V gene (reference sequence). V shed 4 bases and J shed 3 bases, with 10 bases lying between them. The CDR3 consists of 13 residues. The CDR3 bases are TGTGCCAGTAGTAGTCCCCCCATCTACGAGCAGTACTTC. It translates to CASSSPPIYEQYF.